This T cell receptor beta chain was retrieved from a study of blood T cells in healthy people across ages. General study results and limits: Roughly linearly, TCR beta diversity per million T cells fell as age increased. Percentage of naive T cells showed a strong correlation with TCR beta diversity.

Comment on this clonotype: Its target is not known.

A second PCR of about 6 to 11 cycles used a sample-barcoded 5' primer and a J-beta primer mix. Each TCR beta cDNA got a 12-nucleotide random molecular identifier. Each CDR3 protein is one row after TCRdb ran MiXCR on the 5' RACE reads. The table includes 1.5 million to 2 million distinct CDR3 sequences, over 25% detected once. The V end lost 2 bases, the J end lost 9 bases, and 23 bases lay between the germline ends. Germline V gene data show CDR1 as SGHTA and CDR2 as FQGTGA. The CDR3 length is 17 residues. This sequence joins TRBV7-3 and TRBJ2-1, with a possible D match to TRBD2 (6 bases). This clonotype was sampled from a woman aged 25-40 years in good health. The sequenced sample was blood. The CDR3, as DNA: TGTGCCAGCAGCTTACACCGCCTGGCGGGGACCGCACGTGAGCAGTTCTTC. This gives the protein CASSLHRLAGTAREQFF.